This TCR beta chain was sequenced for a study of T-cell reconstitution after alpha-beta-depleted transplantation in children. Notes on the study in general: Roughly two months post-transplant, alpha-beta T cells reportedly originated from several hundred graft clones that had expanded. At one year after transplant, newly produced T cells mostly accounted for T-cell counts and diversity.

This clonotype came up many times. The antigen remains unidentified. Unique molecular identifiers were used in preparing the TCRbeta library. TCRdb passed the PCR reads through MiXCR, listing each CDR3 protein once. The data show about 150,000 distinct CDR3 sequences, around 10% seen once. Trimming stripped 3 bases from V and 4 bases from J, with 9 bases between. Germline-derived CDR1 and CDR2 are GTSNPN and SVGIG (reference sequence). This CDR3 comprises 12 residues. Here the sequenced sample was PBMCs, mostly from graft donor cells, taken 180 days after TCRalphabeta/CD19-depleted stem cell transplant. The sequence was collected from a female patient aged 2 to 10 who had a stem cell transplant for congenital amegakaryocytic thrombocytopenia, so the T cells may come from the graft donor. The chain couples TRBV30 to TRBJ1-2; D remains unclear. The CDR3 sequence is CAWSAAFYGYTF. The CDR3 region has the DNA TGTGCCTGGAGCGCGGCCTTCTATGGCTACACCTTC.